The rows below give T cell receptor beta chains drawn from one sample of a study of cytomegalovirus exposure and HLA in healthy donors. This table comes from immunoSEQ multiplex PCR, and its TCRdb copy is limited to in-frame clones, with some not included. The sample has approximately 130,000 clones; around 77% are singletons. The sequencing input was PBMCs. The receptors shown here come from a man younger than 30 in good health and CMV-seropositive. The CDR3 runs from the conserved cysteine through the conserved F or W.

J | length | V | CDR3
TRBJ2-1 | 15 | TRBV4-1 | CASSRTSFTYNEQFF
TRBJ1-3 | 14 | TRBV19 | CASSFGGSGNTIYF
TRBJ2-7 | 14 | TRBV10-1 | CASSETGYSYEQYF
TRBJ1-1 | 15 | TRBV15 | CATSRDKRANTEAFF
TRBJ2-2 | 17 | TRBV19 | CASTEGRGRVETGELFF
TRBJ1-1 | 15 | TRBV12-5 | CASHQFWELGTEAFF
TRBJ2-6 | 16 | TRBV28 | CASSERTGLGANVLTF
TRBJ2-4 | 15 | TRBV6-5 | CASSYSGPSGDSQYF
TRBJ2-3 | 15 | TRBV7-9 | CASSSLAGVEDTQYF
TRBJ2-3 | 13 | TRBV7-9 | CASSRDSADTQYF
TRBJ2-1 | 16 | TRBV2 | CASSDDGVNSYNEQFF
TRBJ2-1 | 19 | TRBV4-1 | CASSQEDPPTSGGIDEQFF
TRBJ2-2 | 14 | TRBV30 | CAWNLAGVTGELFF
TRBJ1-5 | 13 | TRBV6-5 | CASSYPGDQPQHF
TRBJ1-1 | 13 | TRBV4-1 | CASSPRTGPEAFF
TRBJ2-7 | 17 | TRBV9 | CASSVGGTSGDPYEQYF
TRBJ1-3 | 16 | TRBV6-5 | CASSFSRQVSGNTIYF
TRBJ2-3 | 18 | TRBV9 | CASSLIGGTATGTDTQYF
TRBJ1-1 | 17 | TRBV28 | CASSEVKGQAMNTEAFF
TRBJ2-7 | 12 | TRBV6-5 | CASQRVAYEQYF
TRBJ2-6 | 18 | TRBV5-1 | CASSQYGQGASGANVLTF
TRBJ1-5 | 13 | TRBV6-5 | CASLRGLGQPQHF
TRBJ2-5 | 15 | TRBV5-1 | CASSPWDSAKETQYF
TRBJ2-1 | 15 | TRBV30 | CAVDGGPSSYNEQFF
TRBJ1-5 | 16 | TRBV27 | CASSQNPPRRDQPQHF
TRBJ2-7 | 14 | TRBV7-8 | CASSRTSSRGEQYF
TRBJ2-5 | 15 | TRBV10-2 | CASSGPGTPLGTQYF
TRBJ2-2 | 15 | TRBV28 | CASSEDRGPTGELFF
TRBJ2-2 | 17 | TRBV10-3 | CAISPKGTGSNTGELFF
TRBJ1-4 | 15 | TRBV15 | CATSRKTGSNEKLFF
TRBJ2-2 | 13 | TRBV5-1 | CASSQGVSGELFF
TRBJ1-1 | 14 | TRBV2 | CASSKTSGTSGAFF
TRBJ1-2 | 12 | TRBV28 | CAISIANYGYTF
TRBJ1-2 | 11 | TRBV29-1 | CSVGTVYGYTF
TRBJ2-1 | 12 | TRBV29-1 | CSVEGGRQGQFF
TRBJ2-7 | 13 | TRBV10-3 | CAIMGTESYEQYF
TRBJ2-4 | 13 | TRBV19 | CASSIDSANSQYF